The text below deals with one T cell receptor beta chain. Researchers ran the PCR with 60 Vbeta and 13 Jbeta primers. Only in-frame clones appear in the TCRdb table, and some are missing; sequencing was by immunoSEQ multiplex PCR. The sample includes 130,000 or so clones, around 86% seen only once; the top ten take 8.1%. The data were obtained in a study of cytomegalovirus exposure and HLA in healthy donors. There are 14 residues in the CDR3. Germline V lookup: CDR1 MNHNS, CDR2 SASEGT. Trimming stripped 6 bases from V and 5 bases from J, with 17 bases between. The chain couples TRBV6-1 to TRBJ2-7, with D possibly matching TRBD1 (6 bases). Sequenced: PBMCs. The receptor comes from a woman aged 50 to 60 in good health and CMV-seropositive. CDR3 coding DNA: TGTGCCAGCAGGAACGACAGGCTTCGGAACGAGCAGTACTTC. It specifies CASRNDRLRNEQYF.